This T cell receptor beta chain is from a study of molecular identifiers for immune sequencing clone quantification. RNA fractions of 10%, 30% or 50% and roughly 18,000 to 1,000,000 sorted cells were the source of naive CD8 libraries. Isolation of naive CD8 T cells was achieved by sorting on a CD8+CD4-CCR7+CD45RA+ phenotype. Bulk libraries came from a prior protocol with listed TCR primers. A single record per CDR3 protein comes from TCRdb applying MiXCR to the PCR reads. The sample includes 300,000 to 400,000 distinct CDR3 sequences, roughly a fifth of them seen just once. This clonotype was seen more than once but under ten times. Trimming took off 0 bases at V and 6 bases at J, with 15 bases between the two ends. The germline gives CDR1 LGHNA, CDR2 YSLEER. CDR3 size: 16 residues.

V usage is TRBV4-3 and J usage is TRBJ2-1; tentative D call: TRBD2 (6 bases). The source material was naive CD8+ T cells from blood, with Jurkat cell RNA spiked in. The subset denotes: FACS-sorted CD8+CD4-CCR7+CD45RA+ naive T cells. The receptor's source is a human donor in good health. Some libraries in this study had Jurkat cell RNA spiked in. In DNA form, the CDR3 reads TGCGCCAGCAGCCAAGAACTTGGGGCTAGCGTCAATGAGCAGTTCTTC. This encodes CASSQELGASVNEQFF.